A single sample is the source of the 17 T cell receptor beta chains below, sequenced in a study of shared clonotypes between healthy human individuals (dated by TCRdb to 2020 to 2021). The receptor library was made with the immunoSEQ multiplex PCR assay. The clones in this table, taken by TCRdb from immuneACCESS, are in-frame only. Not every clone is retained; where verified, under half of the shortfall comes from an unresolved V gene, and the cause of the rest is unknown. The sample table contains fewer than 1.8 million clones; only one count was recorded for 98% of them. The ten biggest clones cover 0.3% to 0.45% of the sample. Sequencing used naive CD4+ T cells sorted from blood. The sample's cell subset or site, from its label and the paper: CD45RA+ positively selected. These receptors all come from a young man in good health.

The chain carries TRBV18 and TRBJ1-1, with no clear D. Trimming stripped 4 bases from V and 6 bases from J, with 12 bases between. The CDR3 length is 13 residues. Germline assignment: CDR1 KGHSH and CDR2 LQKENI. CDR3 sequence reads: CASSRGSLAEAFF. The CDR3 DNA is TGTGCCAGCTCACGCGGGTCTCTAGCTGAAGCTTTCTTT.

This rearrangement joins TRBV10-3 to TRBJ2-3; 8 nucleotides match TRBD1. With 6 bases clipped from V and 6 bases from J, the junction kept 2 bases outside the gene matches. In germline, CDR1 is ENHRY, CDR2 SYGVKD. CDR3 length: 12 amino acids. The CDR3 nucleotides read TGTGCCATCAGCCGACAGGGGGATACGCAGTATTTT. Amino acid sequence: CAISRQGDTQYF.

This clone appeared a single time. The CDR3 region has the DNA TGCAGTGCTAGGGCCCCGGCTGAAGCTTTCTTT. Protein: CSARAPAEAFF. This sequence joins TRBV20-1 and TRBJ1-1; no reliable D call. The germline V and J ends were trimmed by 3 bases and 6 bases, with 8 bases remaining between them. Per germline, CDR1 DFQATT and CDR2 SNEGSKA (reference sequence). The CDR3 spans 11 residues.

The genes are TRBV28 and TRBJ1-2; TRBD1 might be the D (6 bases). There are 16 residues in the CDR3. CDR1 is MDHEN, CDR2 SYDVKM, per germline. V was clipped by 3 bases and J by 4 bases, with 18 bases between them. The CDR3 DNA reads TGTGCCAGCAGTTTCCCTCACGGGGGCGGCGGCTATGGCTACACCTTC. Its protein is CASSFPHGGGGYGYTF.

This sequence joins TRBV5-5 and TRBJ2-1, with TRBD2 matching over 10 bases. The CDR3 covers 15 residues. V was clipped by 0 bases and J by 3 bases; unmatched bases: 0. Germline-derived CDR1 and CDR2 are SGHKS and YYEKEE (reference sequence). This CDR3 is CASSLVAGGYNEQFF. Here the CDR3 DNA reads TGTGCCAGCAGCTTGGTAGCGGGGGGCTACAATGAGCAGTTCTTC.

The V and J genes are TRBV11-2 and TRBJ2-5, with D possibly being TRBD1 (5 bases). The V end was cut by 1 base, the J end by 1 base, with 13 bases between. CDR3 length equals 16 residues. The germline V gene encodes CDR1 SGHAT and CDR2 FQNNGV. The CDR3 loop is CASSLGVGAAQETQYF. CDR3 bases: TGTGCCAGCAGCTTAGGAGTAGGGGCAGCCCAAGAGACCCAGTACTTC. Using reference TRBV11-2 and TRBJ2-5 for the parts outside the CDR3, the full variable domain is EAGVAQSPRYKIIEKRQSVAFWCNPISGHATLYWYQQILGQGPKLLIQFQNNGVVDDSQLPKDRFSAERLKGVDSTLKIQPAKLEDSAVYLCASSLGVGAAQETQYFGPGTRLLVL.

Note on this clone: Other DNA sequences in this specimen translate into the identical CDR3. The chain links TRBV5-1 to TRBJ2-3; 11 nucleotides line up with TRBD2. From germline, CDR1 is SGHRS and CDR2 YFSETQ. The V gene end was trimmed by 2 bases and the J gene end by 6 bases; junction bases not matched to a gene: 5. The CDR3 length is 15 residues. The CDR3 region has the DNA TGCGCCAGCAGCTTCCTAGCGGGAGGTGCGGATACGCAGTATTTT. Its protein is CASSFLAGGADTQYF.

On this clone itself: Other DNA sequences in this specimen translate into the identical CDR3. This chain connects TRBV5-1 to TRBJ1-1, with D possibly being TRBD1 (5 bases). Trimming stripped 0 bases from V and 1 base from J, with 7 bases between. Per germline, CDR1 SGHRS and CDR2 YFSETQ. The CDR3 sequence is 14 residues long. Written as DNA, the CDR3 is TGCGCCAGCAGCTTGGCCGGACAGAACACTGAAGCTTTCTTT. It specifies CASSLAGQNTEAFF.

This chain connects TRBV4-1 to TRBJ1-3; D unclear. CDR3 size: 15 residues. Germline assignment: CDR1 MGHRA and CDR2 YSYEKL. V was pared by 2 bases and J by 0 bases, with 8 bases between. The CDR3, as DNA: TGCGCCAGCAGCCAATTAAAGGACTCTGGAAACACCATATATTTT. Amino acids: CASSQLKDSGNTIYF.

The chain joins TRBV27 to TRBJ2-5; unclear D gene. This CDR3 region has 14 residues. The germline V and J ends were trimmed by 4 bases and 5 bases, with 14 bases remaining between them. The germline V gene encodes CDR1 MNHEY and CDR2 SMNVEV (reference sequence). CDR3 loop: CASSSTGLRETQYF. The CDR3 coding sequence is TGTGCCAGCAGTTCAACCGGCCTGCGGGAGACCCAGTACTTC.

This sequence joins TRBV5-6 and TRBJ1-1, with unresolved D. The V end was cut by 1 base, the J end by 0 bases, with 7 bases between. The germline V gene encodes CDR1 SGHDT and CDR2 YYEEEE. The CDR3 spans 14 residues. The CDR3 sequence: CASSLRVMNTEAFF. The CDR3 nucleotides are TGTGCCAGCAGCTTGAGGGTTATGAACACTGAAGCTTTCTTT.

The chain carries TRBV28 and TRBJ2-5; D gene unclear. Germline CDR1 and CDR2: MDHEN and SYDVKM. The CDR3 is made up of 14 amino acids. Trimming removed 7 bases at V and 4 bases at J, with 16 bases between. CDR3 DNA sequence: TGTGCCAGCAAACTTCCCCGGGTGGGAGAGACCCAGTACTTC. Translated, it gives CASKLPRVGETQYF.

J is TRBJ2-2 and V is TRBV6-1; D is uncertain. Trimming pared 6 bases from V and 2 bases from J, leaving 7 bases between. CDR3 size: 13 residues. CDR1 is MNHNS and CDR2 is SASEGT in the germline V gene. Written as DNA, the CDR3 is TGTGCCAGCAGCCCCTTTAACACCGGGGAGCTGTTTTTT. The encoded protein is CASSPFNTGELFF.

The V gene is TRBV7-9, the J gene TRBJ2-3; 8 bases match TRBD1. Germline CDR1 and CDR2: SEHNR and FQNEAQ (reference sequence). V lost 5 bases and J lost 6; bases outside the gene matches: 10. The CDR3 runs to 15 residues. The CDR3 bases are TGTGCCAGCAGCCCAGCGACAGGGGCTTGGGATACGCAGTATTTT. The encoded protein is CASSPATGAWDTQYF.

V is TRBV29-1 and J is TRBJ2-4; maybe TRBD1 (6 bases). The V gene's germline CDR1 is SQVTM and CDR2 ANQGSEA. The V and J ends lost 6 bases and 12 bases respectively, with 15 bases between them. The CDR3 sequence is 11 residues long. CDR3 loop: CSVHREAYQYF. The CDR3 bases are TGCAGCGTACACAGGGAAGCTTATCAGTACTTC.

This clone has a single count. Here the CDR3 reads CASSYLDGNQETQYF. The DNA of the CDR3 is TGTGCCAGCAGTTATCTCGACGGTAACCAAGAGACCCAGTACTTC. This sequence joins TRBV6-5 and TRBJ2-5, with D hard to call. The V gene's germline CDR1 is MNHEY and CDR2 SVGAGI. V lost 3 bases and J 0 bases, leaving 11 bases between the germline ends. The CDR3 consists of 15 residues.

The chain carries TRBV10-1 and TRBJ1-1; no definite D call. The CDR3 has 13 residues. V was cut by 0 bases and J by 4 bases, with 6 bases left in between. Germline CDR1 is WNHNN and CDR2 is SYGVQD (reference sequence). In DNA, the CDR3 is TGCGCCAGCAGTGAGTCGCTGGGCACTGAAGCTTTCTTT. This gives the protein CASSESLGTEAFF.